This TCR beta chain was identified during a study of blood T cell repertoires in COVID-19. The wider study: Acute and convalescent COVID-19 specimens originated in the United States, Italy and Spain. From T cells, B-cell-depleted T cells, or PBMCs came the material, which was cDNA or gDNA.

Trimming took off 1 base at V and 2 bases at J, with 9 bases between the two ends. This CDR3 contains 15 residues. Germline V gene data show CDR1 as SGHTA and CDR2 as FQGNSA. Original processing notes: Using reference gene primer amplification, nucleated cell counts were estimated. Libraries were prepared by immunoSEQ multiplex PCR; TCRdb keeps only in-frame clonotypes and omits some of them. The V and J calls and the clone size are those of that table, but D and trimming were determined from the DNA. The sample includes around 160,000 clones, around nine tenths seen only once; the top ten take 2.3%.

The chain couples TRBV7-2 to TRBJ1-5; tentative D call: TRBD1 (6 bases). Sequenced: peripheral blood. The receptor was isolated from a human donor in a cohort sampled during active COVID-19. CDR3 region: CASSLGGGGNQPQHF. The CDR3 DNA is TGTGCCAGCAGCTTAGGAGGGGGTGGCAATCAGCCCCAGCATTTT. Drawing the rest from reference TRBV7-2 and TRBJ1-5, the complete variable domain is GAGVSQSPSNKVTEKGKDVELRCDPISGHTALYWYRQSLGQGLEFLIYFQGNSAPDKSGLPSDRFSAERTGGSVSTLTIQRTQQEDSAVYLCASSLGGGGNQPQHFGDGTRLSIL.